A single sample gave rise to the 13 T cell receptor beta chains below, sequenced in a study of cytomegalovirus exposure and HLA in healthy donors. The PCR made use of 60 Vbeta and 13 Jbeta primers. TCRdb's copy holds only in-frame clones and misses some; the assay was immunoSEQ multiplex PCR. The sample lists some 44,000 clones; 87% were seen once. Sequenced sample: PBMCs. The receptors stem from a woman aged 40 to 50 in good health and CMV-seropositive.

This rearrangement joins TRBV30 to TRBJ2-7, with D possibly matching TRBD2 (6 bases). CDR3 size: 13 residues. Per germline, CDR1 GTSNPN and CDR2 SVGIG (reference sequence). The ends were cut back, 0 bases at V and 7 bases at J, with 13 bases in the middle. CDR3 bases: TGTGCCTGGAGTGTGGCGGGGCCTGGGGAGCAGTACTTC. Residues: CAWSVAGPGEQYF.

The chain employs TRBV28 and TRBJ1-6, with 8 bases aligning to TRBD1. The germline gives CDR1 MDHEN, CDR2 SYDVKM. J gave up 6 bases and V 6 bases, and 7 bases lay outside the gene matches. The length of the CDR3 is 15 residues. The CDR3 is CASSPRDRPNSPLHF. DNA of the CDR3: TGTGCCAGCAGCCCCCGGGACAGGCCTAATTCACCCCTCCACTTT.

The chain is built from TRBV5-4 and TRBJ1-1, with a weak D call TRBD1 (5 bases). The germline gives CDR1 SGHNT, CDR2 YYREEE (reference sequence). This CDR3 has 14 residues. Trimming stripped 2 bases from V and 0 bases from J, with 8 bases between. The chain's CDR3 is CASSFGGLNTEAFF. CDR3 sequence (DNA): TGTGCCAGCAGCTTCGGGGGACTGAACACTGAAGCTTTCTTT.

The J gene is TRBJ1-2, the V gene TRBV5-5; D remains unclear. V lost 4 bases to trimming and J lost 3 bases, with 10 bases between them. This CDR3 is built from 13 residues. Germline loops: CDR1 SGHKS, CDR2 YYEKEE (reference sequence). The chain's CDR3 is CASSVDGDYGYTF. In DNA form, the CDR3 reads TGTGCCAGCAGCGTAGACGGAGACTATGGCTACACCTTC.

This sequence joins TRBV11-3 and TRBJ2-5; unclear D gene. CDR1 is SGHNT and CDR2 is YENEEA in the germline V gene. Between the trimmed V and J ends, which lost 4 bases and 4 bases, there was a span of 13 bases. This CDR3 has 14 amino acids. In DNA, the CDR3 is TGTGCCAGCAGCTCCCTCTACGATGGAGAGACCCAGTACTTC. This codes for CASSSLYDGETQYF.

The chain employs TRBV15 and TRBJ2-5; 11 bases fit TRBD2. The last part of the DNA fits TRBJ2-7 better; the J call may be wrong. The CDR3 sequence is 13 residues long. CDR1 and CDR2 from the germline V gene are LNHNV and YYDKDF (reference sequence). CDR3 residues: CATSITSGSEQYF. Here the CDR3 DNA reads TGTGCCACCAGCATAACTAGCGGGAGCGAGCAGTACTTC.

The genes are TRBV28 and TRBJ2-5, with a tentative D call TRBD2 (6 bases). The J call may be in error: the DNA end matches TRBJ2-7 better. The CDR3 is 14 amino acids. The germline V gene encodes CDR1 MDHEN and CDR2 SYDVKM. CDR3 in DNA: TGTGCCAGCAGGAATCTAGCGTTCCGGTACGAGCAGTACTTC. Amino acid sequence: CASRNLAFRYEQYF.

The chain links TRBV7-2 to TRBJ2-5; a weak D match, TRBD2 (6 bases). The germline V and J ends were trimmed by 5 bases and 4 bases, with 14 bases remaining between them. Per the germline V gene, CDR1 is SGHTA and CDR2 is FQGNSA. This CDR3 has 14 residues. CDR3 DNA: TGTGCCAGCAGCCCGGGACTTACCCCAGAGACCCAGTACTTC. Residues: CASSPGLTPETQYF.

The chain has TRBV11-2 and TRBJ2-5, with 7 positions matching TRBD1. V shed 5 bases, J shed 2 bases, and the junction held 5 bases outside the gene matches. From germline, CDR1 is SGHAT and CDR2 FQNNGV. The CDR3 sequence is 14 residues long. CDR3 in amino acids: CASSQGQPQETQYF. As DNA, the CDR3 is TGTGCCAGCAGCCAGGGACAGCCGCAAGAGACCCAGTACTTC.

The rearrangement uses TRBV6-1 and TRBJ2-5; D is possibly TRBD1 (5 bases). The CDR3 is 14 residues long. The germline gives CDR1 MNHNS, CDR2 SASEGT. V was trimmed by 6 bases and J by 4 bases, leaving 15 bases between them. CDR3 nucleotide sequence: TGTGCCAGCAGCCGACCAGGGTTGGTAGAGACCCAGTACTTC. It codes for CASSRPGLVETQYF.

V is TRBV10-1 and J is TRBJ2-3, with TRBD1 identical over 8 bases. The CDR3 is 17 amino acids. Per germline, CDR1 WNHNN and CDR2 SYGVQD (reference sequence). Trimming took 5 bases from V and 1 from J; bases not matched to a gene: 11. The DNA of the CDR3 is TGCGCCAGCAGTCCGTCAAGGGGACAGGAACGCACAGATACGCAGTATTTT. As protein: CASSPSRGQERTDTQYF.

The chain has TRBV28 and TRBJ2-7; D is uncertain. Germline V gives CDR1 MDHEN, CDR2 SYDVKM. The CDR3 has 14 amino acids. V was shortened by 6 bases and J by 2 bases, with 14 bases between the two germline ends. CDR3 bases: TGTGCCAGCAGACCGTGGGCAACGACCTACGAGCAGTACTTC. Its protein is CASRPWATTYEQYF.

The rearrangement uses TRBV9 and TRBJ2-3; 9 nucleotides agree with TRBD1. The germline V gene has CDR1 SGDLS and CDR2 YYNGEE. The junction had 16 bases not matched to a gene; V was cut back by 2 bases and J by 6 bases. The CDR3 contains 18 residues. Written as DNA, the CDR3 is TGTGCCAGCAGCGTTTTGGGGACCGGGACAGGGTGGCATGATACGCAGTATTTT. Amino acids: CASSVLGTGTGWHDTQYF.